This is a list of T cell receptor beta chains from one sample in a study of graft-versus-host responses after intestinal transplantation. Their antigens are not known. Generated by immunoSEQ multiplex PCR, the TCRdb table keeps only in-frame clones and is missing some. The data contain tens of thousands of clones, 94% of them singletons. Sequencing was performed on unstimulated CD4+ T cells sorted from spleen or lymph node cells, taken before transplant. The receptors originated from a human donor who was the organ donor for an intestinal transplant. CDR3s include the opening cysteine and the closing phenylalanine or tryptophan. D genes are given only for firm matches. Clone sizes are given selectively: once, few, many, or a class where the clone is expanded.

TRBD2 | 13 | . | TRBJ2-7 | TRBV6-6 | TGTGCCAGCGGGAGGCGGGGGAACTACGAGCAGTACTTC | CASGRRGNYEQYF
TRBD1 | 13 | medium-sized | TRBJ2-7 | TRBV2 | TGTGCCAGCAGTCGGGACAGGGGCTACGAGCAGTACTTC | CASSRDRGYEQYF
TRBD1 | 15 | . | TRBJ2-7 | TRBV30 | TGTGCCTGGAGTGTCTTTACAGGGGGCCCCTACGAGCAGTACTTC | CAWSVFTGGPYEQYF
TRBD2 | 16 | . | TRBJ2-5 | TRBV28 | TGTGCCAGCAGTTTATCAGGACTAGTCGGGTCAGAGACCCAGTACTTC | CASSLSGLVGSETQYF
. | 12 | once | TRBJ1-6 | TRBV7-8 | TGTGCCAGCAGGCTTTCCGGGGAACCCCTCCACTTT | CASRLSGEPLHF
TRBD1 | 13 | few | TRBJ1-3 | TRBV6-1 | TGTGCCAGCACGTGGGACAGACGGGACACCATATATTTT | CASTWDRRDTIYF
. | 14 | . | TRBJ2-3 | TRBV7-9 | TGTGCCAGCAGCTTCAGGGAAAGCACAGATACGCAGTATTTT | CASSFRESTDTQYF
. | 12 | . | TRBJ1-1 | TRBV27 | TGTGCCAGCAGTTTATCGTATGGTAAGGCTTTCTTT | CASSLSYGKAFF
. | 11 | once | TRBJ1-4 | TRBV29-1 | TGCAGCGTTGAATCTGGGTCAGGGATGTTTTTT | CSVESGSGMFF
TRBD2 | 16 | once | TRBJ2-3 | TRBV6-5 | TGTGCCAGCAGTTACACCAGCGGGGGGCCGCAGGGTACGCAGTATTTT | CASSYTSGGPQGTQYF
. | 15 | . | TRBJ2-7 | TRBV21-1 | TGTGCCAGCAGCCCCCGGGACATCGGGCCCTACGAGCAGTACTTC | CASSPRDIGPYEQYF
. | 15 | . | TRBJ2-5 | TRBV5-1 | TGCGCCAGCAGCTGGGGCTCAGGGTACCAAGAGACCCAGTACTTC | CASSWGSGYQETQYF
. | 15 | . | TRBJ2-3 | TRBV5-1 | TGCGCCAGCAGGCGCGAGGGGGGGTCGGCAGATACGCAGTATTTT | CASRREGGSADTQYF
. | 18 | . | TRBJ1-2 | TRBV7-9 | TGTGCCAGCAGCTCACACCGGGACCAAGGGTTGGTGGACTATGGCTACACCTTC | CASSSHRDQGLVDYGYTF
TRBD1 | 13 | . | TRBJ1-2 | TRBV4-3 | TGCGCCAGCAGCCAAGGGACAGGGGGCGGCTACACCTTC | CASSQGTGGGYTF
TRBD2 | 13 | . | TRBJ2-3 | TRBV2 | TGTGCCAGCAGTGAGGGGACTAGCGGGGGGTTGTATTTT | CASSEGTSGGLYF
. | 18 | . | TRBJ1-1 | TRBV7-8 | TGTGCCAGCAGCTTAGAGTGGAACAGGGCCGGAGCGAACACTGAAGCTTTCTTT | CASSLEWNRAGANTEAFF
. | 14 | . | TRBJ2-2 | TRBV7-2 | TGTGCCAGCAGCTTAGCGGGCATCACCGGGGAGCTGTTTTTT | CASSLAGITGELFF
TRBD1 | 15 | medium-sized | TRBJ1-4 | TRBV5-4 | TGTGCCAGCAGCACCAGACAGGGGTCGGGTGAAAAACTGTTTTTT | CASSTRQGSGEKLFF
TRBD1 | 13 | . | TRBJ2-7 | TRBV29-1 | TGCAGCGTTGTTAGACAGGGGGTGAACGAGCAGTACTTC | CSVVRQGVNEQYF
. | 16 | . | TRBJ1-4 | TRBV4-1 | TGCGCCAGCAGCCAGGTTACCGGGACGTCTAATGAAAAACTGTTTTTT | CASSQVTGTSNEKLFF
. | 12 | . | TRBJ2-7 | TRBV6-5 | TGTGCCAGCAGTTACTCCCCCGGCGAGCAGTACTTC | CASSYSPGEQYF
TRBD1 | 17 | . | TRBJ1-1 | TRBV5-1 | TGCGCCAGCAGCCTATGGCAGACAGGGGCCTATAACACTGAAGCTTTCTTT | CASSLWQTGAYNTEAFF
TRBD2 | 16 | few | TRBJ2-3 | TRBV5-1 | TGCGCCAGCAGCCGGACTAGCGGGGGTGTGGCAGATACGCAGTATTTT | CASSRTSGGVADTQYF
TRBD1 | 13 | . | TRBJ1-1 | TRBV4-3 | TGCGCCAGCAGCCAAACCGGACAGGGTTCAGCTTTCTTT | CASSQTGQGSAFF
TRBD1 | 14 | once | TRBJ2-7 | TRBV7-3 | TGTGCCAGCAGCCCAAGGGGGCCGCCCGGCGAGCAGTACTTC | CASSPRGPPGEQYF
. | 13 | . | TRBJ2-7 | TRBV19 | TGTGCCAGTAGTATGGCAGGGAAGTACGAGCAGTACTTC | CASSMAGKYEQYF
TRBD1 | 16 | once | TRBJ1-2 | TRBV7-2 | TGTGCCAGCAGCTTAGCCTCCGGGACAGGGGGCGATGGCTACACCTTC | CASSLASGTGGDGYTF
TRBD1 | 15 | . | TRBJ2-2 | TRBV7-8 | TGTGCCAGCAGCCCATACAGGGGGCGCTTCGGGGAGCTGTTTTTT | CASSPYRGRFGELFF
. | 16 | . | TRBJ2-3 | TRBV18 | TGTGCCAGCTCACGCACAGGACACGGCCGCACAGATACGCAGTATTTT | CASSRTGHGRTDTQYF
. | 15 | . | TRBJ2-3 | TRBV11-1 | TGTGCCAGCAGCTTATATCGGACTAGCACAGATACGCAGTATTTT | CASSLYRTSTDTQYF
. | 12 | . | TRBJ2-5 | TRBV6-5 | TGTGCCAGCTCGGCTAGCCAAGAGACCCAGTACTTC | CASSASQETQYF
TRBD2 | 17 | . | TRBJ2-7 | TRBV10-3 | TGTGCCATCAGTGGCCCGGGCGCGGGAGGAAGGGCCTACGAGCAGTACTTC | CAISGPGAGGRAYEQYF
TRBD2 | 17 | . | TRBJ2-1 | TRBV27 | TGTGCCAGCAGTTTTTGGGCTAGCGGGGGGGTCGGTGGTGAGCAGTTCTTC | CASSFWASGGVGGEQFF
. | 17 | . | TRBJ1-1 | TRBV5-8 | TGTGCCAGCAGTAGGGGAGTCACGGGGCTCGGGGTCACTGAAGCTTTCTTT | CASSRGVTGLGVTEAFF
. | 16 | once | TRBJ2-5 | TRBV7-3 | TGTGCCAGCAGCCCCCAGGCACAGGGCATCCAAGAGACCCAGTACTTC | CASSPQAQGIQETQYF
. | 15 | once | TRBJ1-4 | TRBV11-3 | TGTGCCAGCAGTCGCGAGCTAGCAACTAATGAAAAACTGTTTTTT | CASSRELATNEKLFF
TRBD1 | 16 | once | TRBJ1-1 | TRBV28 | TGTGCCAGCAGTCGGAGGACAGGGACTTTGAACACTGAAGCTTTCTTT | CASSRRTGTLNTEAFF
TRBD1 | 15 | once | TRBJ1-1 | TRBV10-2 | TGCGCCAGCAGTGTATGGACAGGTATCGGCACTGAAGCTTTCTTT | CASSVWTGIGTEAFF
. | 15 | . | TRBJ2-7 | TRBV5-1 | TGCGCCAGCAGCTTGGTTCAGGGGGCGGGAGGCGAGCAGTACTTC | CASSLVQGAGGEQYF
TRBD1 | 13 | . | TRBJ2-1 | TRBV6-5 | TGTGCCAGCAGGACAGGGGCTGGCAATGAGCAGTTCTTC | CASRTGAGNEQFF
. | 13 | . | TRBJ1-5 | TRBV5-6 | TGTGCCAGCAGCTTGGGCCTCGTCGGGCCCCAGCATTTT | CASSLGLVGPQHF
TRBD1 | 15 | . | TRBJ1-2 | TRBV7-9 | TGTGCCAGCAGCTTTTCAGGGGGCTGGTTCTATGGCTACACCTTC | CASSFSGGWFYGYTF
. | 13 | . | TRBJ1-1 | TRBV11-3 | TGTGCCAGCAGCCCCCAGGGAAGCGCTGAAGCTTTCTTT | CASSPQGSAEAFF
. | 14 | once | TRBJ1-5 | TRBV2 | TGTGCCAGCAGATCGGGACTGAGCAATCAGCCCCAGCATTTT | CASRSGLSNQPQHF
. | 12 | . | TRBJ2-1 | TRBV6-5 | TGTGCCAGCAGTAGATCGTGGGATGAGCAGTTCTTC | CASSRSWDEQFF
. | 13 | . | TRBJ1-1 | TRBV28 | TGTGCCATCATAACGCAGGGCGGCACTGAAGCTTTCTTT | CAIITQGGTEAFF
. | 16 | . | TRBJ2-1 | TRBV9 | TGTGCCAGCAGCGCGGCAGGGGTCTTAGCCTACAATGAGCAGTTCTTC | CASSAAGVLAYNEQFF
. | 16 | . | TRBJ2-6 | TRBV5-4 | TGTGCCAGCAGTCCACAGGGTCCTTCTGGGGCCAACGTCCTGACTTTC | CASSPQGPSGANVLTF
. | 14 | . | TRBJ2-5 | TRBV5-1 | TGCGCCAGCAGGTTGGTCTTGGCGCAAGAGACCCAGTACTTC | CASRLVLAQETQYF
. | 12 | once | TRBJ1-3 | TRBV6-1 | TGTGCCAGCAGAACCTATGGAAACACCATATATTTT | CASRTYGNTIYF
. | 15 | . | TRBJ2-1 | TRBV2 | TGTGCCAGCAATTGGCGGACTACAGGGCGCAATGAGCAGTTCTTC | CASNWRTTGRNEQFF
. | 15 | . | TRBJ1-1 | TRBV29-1 | TGCAGCGTTGAGGTTAGAGGGGCGAAGAACACTGAAGCTTTCTTT | CSVEVRGAKNTEAFF
. | 14 | . | TRBJ2-7 | TRBV15 | TGTGCCACCAGCAGAGATCCGTGGACAGACGAGCAGTACTTC | CATSRDPWTDEQYF
. | 16 | . | TRBJ1-1 | TRBV7-9 | TGTGCCAGCAGCACACAAGGCGGGGGCTGGAACACTGAAGCTTTCTTT | CASSTQGGGWNTEAFF
TRBD2 | 17 | . | TRBJ2-1 | TRBV5-1 | TGCGCCAGCAGCTTGGGAGCGGGGGCCAATCTAAACAATGAGCAGTTCTTC | CASSLGAGANLNNEQFF
. | 12 | . | TRBJ2-2 | TRBV28 | TGTGCCACCCGCTTGGAAACCGGGGAGCTGTTTTTT | CATRLETGELFF